A selection of T cell receptor beta chains follows, all from one sample in a study of blood T cell repertoires in COVID-19. Sequencing used immunoSEQ multiplex PCR; TCRdb keeps in-frame clones, though not all of them. Here the sample spans 100,000 to 150,000 clones, 85% to 90% being singletons. What was sequenced was peripheral blood. The receptors come from a man in his sixties with COVID-19, enrolled during active disease. Both conserved end residues are part of each CDR3. The order of the fields is CDR3 DNA, CDR3 protein, V gene, clone size, D gene, J gene. The D gene is left open where the match is weak. A clone size is listed for some rows: how often the clone was seen (once, few, many), or a class if it is expanded.

CDR3 DNA: TGTGCCAGCAGCAAAGGCCCGGACACCCCTTCTAACTATGGCTACACCTTC; CDR3 protein: CASSKGPDTPSNYGYTF; V gene: TRBV7-8; clone size: .; D gene: .; J gene: TRBJ1-2
CDR3 DNA: TGTGCCAGCAGCTTAGGAGGGGGGGATGAAAAACTGTTTTTT; CDR3 protein: CASSLGGGDEKLFF; V gene: TRBV7-6; clone size: .; D gene: .; J gene: TRBJ1-4
CDR3 DNA: TGTGCCAGCAGTGCTTTACTGGGGGGACAAGAGACCCAGTACTTC; CDR3 protein: CASSALLGGQETQYF; V gene: TRBV2; clone size: .; D gene: .; J gene: TRBJ2-5
CDR3 DNA: TGTGCCAGCAGCTTTAGCGGGGATCGAGAGACCCAGTACTTC; CDR3 protein: CASSFSGDRETQYF; V gene: TRBV5-4; clone size: .; D gene: TRBD2; J gene: TRBJ2-5
CDR3 DNA: TGTGCCAGCAGCTTAGGCGGGGGGCCCCAAGAGACCCAGTACTTC; CDR3 protein: CASSLGGGPQETQYF; V gene: TRBV7-8; clone size: .; D gene: TRBD2; J gene: TRBJ2-5
CDR3 DNA: TGTGCCAGCAGCCCTCGGCCCCCGGGAGTTTTGAACGGAAACACCATATATTTT; CDR3 protein: CASSPRPPGVLNGNTIYF; V gene: TRBV9; clone size: .; D gene: .; J gene: TRBJ1-3
CDR3 DNA: TGTGCCTGGGGGGACAGGGGGGAAGCTTTCTTT; CDR3 protein: CAWGDRGEAFF; V gene: TRBV30; clone size: .; D gene: TRBD1; J gene: TRBJ1-1
CDR3 DNA: TGTGCCAGCAGTTTTCAGGAAAACACTGAAGCTTTCTTT; CDR3 protein: CASSFQENTEAFF; V gene: TRBV12-3/TRBV12-4; clone size: .; D gene: .; J gene: TRBJ1-1
CDR3 DNA: TGCGCCAGCAGCTTGGATGCGGGATCTAACTATGGCTACACCTTC; CDR3 protein: CASSLDAGSNYGYTF; V gene: TRBV5-1; clone size: .; D gene: .; J gene: TRBJ1-2
CDR3 DNA: TGTGCCAGCAGTTCGACAACAGGGTTGAACACTGAAGCTTTCTTT; CDR3 protein: CASSSTTGLNTEAFF; V gene: TRBV27; clone size: .; D gene: .; J gene: TRBJ1-1
CDR3 DNA: TGTGCCATCAGGGACAGTAGCGGGGGTTCCACAGATACGCAGTATTTT; CDR3 protein: CAIRDSSGGSTDTQYF; V gene: TRBV10-3; clone size: .; D gene: TRBD2; J gene: TRBJ2-3
CDR3 DNA: TGTGCCAGCAGCCCCATGGGACTAGCTAATGAGCAGTTCTTC; CDR3 protein: CASSPMGLANEQFF; V gene: TRBV7-3; clone size: few; D gene: TRBD2; J gene: TRBJ2-1
CDR3 DNA: TGCGCCAGCTCCCCAGGGGGTACGGGTTCCAAAAACATTCAGTACTTC; CDR3 protein: CASSPGGTGSKNIQYF; V gene: TRBV5-1; clone size: .; D gene: TRBD1; J gene: TRBJ2-4
CDR3 DNA: TGCAGCGTTGACGATCCAGGTTCCTACACCTTC; CDR3 protein: CSVDDPGSYTF; V gene: TRBV29-1; clone size: .; D gene: .; J gene: TRBJ1-2